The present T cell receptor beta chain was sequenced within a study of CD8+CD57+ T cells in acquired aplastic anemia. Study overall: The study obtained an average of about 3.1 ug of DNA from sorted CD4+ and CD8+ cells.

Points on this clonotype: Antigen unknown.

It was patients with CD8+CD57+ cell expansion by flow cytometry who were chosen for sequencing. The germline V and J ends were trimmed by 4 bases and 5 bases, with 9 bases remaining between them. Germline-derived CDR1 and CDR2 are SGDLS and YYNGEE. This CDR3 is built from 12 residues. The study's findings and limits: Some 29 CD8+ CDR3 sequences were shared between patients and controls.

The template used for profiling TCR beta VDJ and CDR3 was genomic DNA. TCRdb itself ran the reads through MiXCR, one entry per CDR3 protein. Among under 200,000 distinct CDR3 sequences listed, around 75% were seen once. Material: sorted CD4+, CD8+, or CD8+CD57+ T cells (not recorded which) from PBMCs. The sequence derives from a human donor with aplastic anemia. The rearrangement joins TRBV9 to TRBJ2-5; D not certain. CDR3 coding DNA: TGTGCCAGCAGCCCGAATTCCGAGACCCAGTACTTC. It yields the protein CASSPNSETQYF.